This TCR beta chain stems from a study of blood T cell repertoires in COVID-19. The overall study: Both acute and convalescent COVID-19 samples were obtained from the United States, Italy and Spain. In each case, the material was cDNA or gDNA derived from T cells, B-cell-depleted T cells, or PBMCs.

Libraries were prepared by immunoSEQ multiplex PCR; TCRdb keeps only in-frame clonotypes and omits some of them. The data contain under 150,000 clones, approximately 84% of them singletons. CDR3 length equals 13 residues. V lost 4 bases and J lost 5; bases outside the gene matches: 4. Germline V CDR1 and CDR2: SQVTM, ANQGSEA. This chain uses TRBV29-1 with TRBJ2-1, with TRBD1 matching 8 bases. The origin of this receptor is a man aged 70 or older with active or convalescent COVID-19. Sequenced sample: peripheral blood. CDR3 DNA: TGCAGCGTTGGGGACAGGCGACACAATGAGCAGTTCTTC. This translates into CSVGDRRHNEQFF.